Below, 11 T cell receptor beta chains from the same sample are listed, as sequenced in a study of T cell changes during pregnancy in multiple sclerosis. Some clones are missing from TCRdb's copy, which holds only in-frame ones; the method was immunoSEQ multiplex PCR. The data show about 67,000 clones, 80% to 90% seen once. The sequenced sample was peripheral blood, obtained in the first trimester of pregnancy. The receptor set was obtained from a female donor with multiple sclerosis, enrolled in a pregnancy study.

The chain combines TRBV11-3 with TRBJ2-2; 12 bases are a match to TRBD2. Trimming removed 0 bases from V and 4 bases from J; junction bases left unmatched: 12. This CDR3 has 20 amino acids. Germline V lookup: CDR1 SGHNT, CDR2 YENEEA. CDR3 nucleotide sequence: TGTGCCAGCAGCTTAGAGGCGTCTAGCGGGAGGGTATATGGCACCGGGGAGCTGTTTTTT. It codes for CASSLEASSGRVYGTGELFF.

V gene TRBV5-1 combines with J gene TRBJ2-5; maybe TRBD2 (5 bases). Germline CDR1 is SGHRS and CDR2 is YFSETQ. Trimming cost V 4 bases and J 5 bases, with 9 bases left between them. The length of the CDR3 is 12 residues. The CDR3 nucleotides are TGCGCCAGCAGCCCGGGCGGGGAGACCCAGTACTTC. Encoded protein: CASSPGGETQYF. Filled out from reference TRBV5-1 and TRBJ2-5, the complete variable domain reads KAGVTQTPRYLIKTRGQQVTLSCSPISGHRSVSWYQQTPGQGLQFLFEYFSETQRNKGNFPGRFSGRQFSNSRSEMNVSTLELGDSALYLCASSPGGETQYFGPGTRLLVL.

The chain uses TRBV19 and TRBJ2-6; 10 nucleotides agree with TRBD1. The germline gives CDR1 LNHDA, CDR2 SQIVND (reference sequence). CDR3 length equals 17 residues. J was trimmed by 1 base and V by 6 bases; bases with no gene match: 6. DNA of the CDR3: TGTGCCAGTAGGACCGGGACAGGGGTTTCTGGGGCCAACGTCCTGACTTTC. Amino acids: CASRTGTGVSGANVLTF.

This clone was seen once. V and J are TRBV6-5 and TRBJ2-2; 8 bases are shared with TRBD1. The J segment lost 5 bases and the V segment lost 5 bases, leaving 7 bases of the junction unmatched. This CDR3 has 15 amino acids. Per germline, CDR1 MNHEY and CDR2 SVGAGI. Here the CDR3 reads CASSPWTGRTGELFF. The CDR3, as DNA: TGTGCCAGCAGTCCCTGGACAGGGCGGACCGGGGAGCTGTTTTTT.

The J gene is TRBJ1-4, the V gene TRBV19; D remains ambiguous. The CDR3 contains 13 residues. Germline assignment: CDR1 LNHDA and CDR2 SQIVND (reference sequence). With 8 bases removed from V and 4 bases from J, the gap between germline ends came to 11 bases. CDR3 in amino acids: CASDDSINEKLFF. CDR3 nucleotides: TGTGCCAGTGATGACTCCATTAATGAAAAACTGTTTTTT.

The rearrangement links TRBV13 to TRBJ1-5; D is unresolved. The CDR3 loop spans 15 amino acids. Looked up from germline, CDR1 is PRHDT and CDR2 is FYEKMQ (reference sequence). Deletions cut 2 bases from V and 0 bases from J, with 8 bases between. CDR3 nucleotide sequence: TGTGCCAGCAGCTTAAAAGGAGATAGCAATCAGCCCCAGCATTTT. It is translated as CASSLKGDSNQPQHF.

This clone occurred a few times. The V and J genes are TRBV19 and TRBJ1-5; no clear D gene. The germline CDR1 and CDR2 sequences are LNHDA and SQIVND (reference sequence). Trimming cost V 3 bases and J 4 bases, with 7 bases left between them. The CDR3 loop spans 13 amino acids. The CDR3 coding sequence is TGTGCCAGTAGTATGGCAAGAAATCAGCCCCAGCATTTT. This sequence encodes CASSMARNQPQHF.

The chain links TRBV19 to TRBJ2-5; possibly TRBD2 for D (6 bases). Germline V lookup: CDR1 LNHDA, CDR2 SQIVND (reference sequence). V was clipped by 3 bases and J by 4 bases, with 9 bases between them. CDR3 size: 13 residues. The CDR3: CASSIGGRETQYF. As DNA, the CDR3 is TGTGCCAGTAGTATCGGAGGGCGAGAGACCCAGTACTTC.

This chain connects TRBV5-8 to TRBJ2-1, with 12 bases matching TRBD2. CDR1 and CDR2 from the germline V gene are SGHTS and YDEGEE. V trimming: 7 bases; J trimming: 15 bases; junction bases outside the gene matches: 14. The CDR3 contains 14 residues. CDR3 nucleotide sequence: TGTGCCAGCGTCTGGACTAGCGGGACCCAAGAAGGGTTCTTC. Residues: CASVWTSGTQEGFF.

The chain employs TRBV6-4 and TRBJ2-3, with D possibly TRBD1 on 5 matching bases. CDR1 MRHNA and CDR2 SNTAGT come from the germline V gene. The CDR3 sequence is 13 residues long. The V and J ends lost 2 bases and 2 bases respectively, with 5 bases between them. The CDR3 reads CASSDGATDTQYF. The DNA of the CDR3 is TGTGCCAGCAGTGACGGGGCCACAGATACGCAGTATTTT.

The table lists this clone with a few counts. This rearrangement joins TRBV6-1 to TRBJ2-2; 9 bases align to TRBD1. The V gene's germline CDR1 is MNHNS and CDR2 SASEGT. V lost 3 bases and J lost 6; bases outside the gene matches: 8. The CDR3 contains 16 residues. The DNA of the CDR3 is TGTGCCAGCAGTGAGGTCCCGGACAGGGGTCCCGGGGAGCTGTTTTTT. Residues: CASSEVPDRGPGELFF.